This T cell receptor beta chain was obtained from a study of spatial heterogeneity in lung cancer. This clonotype was seen at least ten times. Its antigen remains unknown. This beta chain turned up in a library designed for alpha chains; as an off-target read, its abundance says little. Trimming at V came to 7 bases and at J to 1 base, leaving 5 bases not matched to a gene. Germline values: CDR1 DFQATT, CDR2 SNEGSKA (reference sequence). The CDR3 is made up of 14 amino acids. Overall study findings and caveats: Expanded tumor TCRs that were ubiquitous appeared in blood more at resection than follow-up.

Specified time point: sample taken at primary tumor resection. Extraction of whole RNA from tumor, nontumor lung or frozen PBMC preceded unsorted sequencing. A unique molecular identifier was carried by every single TCR cDNA molecule. Each CDR3 protein is one row after TCRdb ran MiXCR on the 5' RACE reads. The data show 10,000 to 15,000 distinct CDR3 sequences, 3.9% seen once. The chain has TRBV20-1 and TRBJ2-1; 9 bases fit TRBD1. Specimen: PBMCs, collected at surgery. This sequence originates from a male donor with early-stage non-small cell lung cancer. As DNA, the CDR3 is TGCAGTGGGCGGGACAGGGAGTCCTACAATGAGCAGTTCTTC. This gives the protein CSGRDRESYNEQFF.